This T cell receptor (beta chain) was retrieved from a study of long-term antiretroviral therapy in people with HIV (dated by TCRdb to the early 2020s). As for the study more broadly: Collection of the earliest samples took place about a decade ahead of the 2015 WHO recommendation for immediate ART, at a time when ART was typically delayed until CD4 counts fell. Among the 30 to 35 participants with HIV, approximately 10 were female. A retrospective serial study tested whether changes in peripheral blood TRB repertoire composition and diversity were associated with ART initiation and durable HIV suppression. A total of about 200 cryopreserved PBMC samples were contributed to the cohort by 30 adults with confirmed HIV infection, with samples collected serially over a mean of approximately six years (range 1-12). Test extractions of a monoclonal T-cell line alongside some 36 polyclonal samples showed no cross-contamination during QIAcube processing. Results and caveats for the whole study, not just this receptor: Expanded TRB clones identified before ART initiation dominated the repertoire at all time points, although this dominance fluctuated and declined in many PLHIV after ART. A significant increase in TRB diversity was found to be associated with ART initiation, although TRB diversity was observed to remain significantly below that of transplant donor controls even after long-term ART. Because PBMC availability was limited, only the TCR beta chain was sequenced, with no alpha chain pairing. Inferences about post-ART repertoire changes were limited because no data were available on ART adherence, viral resistance or therapy changes. Because cell numbers in pre-ART samples were limited, unsorted PBMC were profiled instead of sorted CD4+ and CD8+ T cells. Compared with controls, HIV repertoires had narrower CDR3 length ranges, and the network structure pointed to an antigen-experienced repertoire that shifted only slightly toward naive after ART. The samples span the years 2004 to 2017, and the ART regimens used may be less effective than current regimens.

With regard to this clone: Its antigen remains undetermined. No base quality information exists; no much larger clone differs at one position.

Sequencing of the TRB variable region was done with the immunoSEQ hsTCRB v3.0 assay at survey level resolution. The target sequencing depth for TRB was about 40,000-55,000 T-cell genomes per sample. An Illumina MiSeq with a v3 150-cycle kit was used to sequence the pooled TRB libraries. In the original analysis: Repertoire analysis was run in R within a reproducible Nextflow workflow that covered QC, data transformation and analysis. LymphoSeq2, an R package for exploring AIRR-Seq data, was used to implement the custom analyses. A few samples that yielded fewer than 5000 total TRB sequences were excluded, so that approximately 200 HIV repertoires were analyzed. Among the approximately 190 retained HIV repertoires, some 60 were collected before ART initiation and 129 after ART initiation. Each repertoire was downsampled to 5000 TRB nucleotide sequences, and summary statistics were averaged across 100 downsampling iterations. The analysis kept only TRB sequences whose CDR3 regions were at least seven amino acids long. Two measures captured diversity: a Shannon entropy-derived clonality score and the Gini coefficient. In the repertoire networks, any two of the top 5000 CDR3 amino acid sequences were linked whenever the two sequences differed by an edit distance of one. For TRB CDR3 amino acid sequences, antigen specificity groups and MHC restriction were predicted with GLIPH2. CDR3 amino acid sequences were matched against VDJdb and McPAS-TCR to flag known CMV, EBV, HIV or tissue antigen associations. Pre-ART, post-ART and control groups were compared with Wilcoxon signed-rank tests and Holm-Bonferroni correction. TCRdb carries this immuneACCESS record with in-frame sequences only. Its versions omit some clonotypes, under half of them owing to an unresolved V gene in the studies checked, with the rest unexplained. D and trimming were read from the DNA, whereas the V and J calls and clone size are those reported in that table. The sample table shows about 28,000 clones, and 85% to 95% are seen once. The biggest ten clones account for approximately 2.8% of the sample.

Inclusion was restricted to participants for whom at least one PBMC sample before ART initiation and at least two post-ART samples were available. Treatment was received in the United States of America by all participants with HIV. Before DNA extraction, cryopreserved samples containing about 1-10 million PBMC were thawed and washed. At the time of the earliest PBMC sample for each participant with HIV, ages ranged from roughly 20 to 54 years. PBMC samples from each participant spanned 1-4 timepoints before ART initiation and 2-8 timepoints after ART initiation, with a median of 7 samples. For every participant, serial HIV viral load, CD4+ T-cell count, ART history and demographic data were obtained. Genomic DNA was extracted from unsorted PBMC with a Qiagen kit on a QIAcube, with processing performed in batches of 12 samples. Clipping removes 4 bases from V and 8 bases from J, with 9 as the unmatched junction base count. Its CDR3 holds 14 amino acids, cysteine through phenylalanine. Here the CDR3 DNA is all that survives: 42 bases in frame from base 1. The germline V gene yields MRHNA for CDR1 and SNTAGT for CDR2.

Sequencing used unsorted PBMCs, obtained 5.3 years after starting antiretroviral therapy. The rearranged chain carries TRBV6-4 and TRBJ1-2, and 8 junction bases match TRBD1. The clonotype was recovered from a man in his fifties or sixties with HIV. The CDR3 region has the sequence CASSASQGAEGYTF. Read as DNA, the sequence is TGTGCCAGCAGTGCGTCCCAGGGGGCGGAGGGCTACACCTTC.